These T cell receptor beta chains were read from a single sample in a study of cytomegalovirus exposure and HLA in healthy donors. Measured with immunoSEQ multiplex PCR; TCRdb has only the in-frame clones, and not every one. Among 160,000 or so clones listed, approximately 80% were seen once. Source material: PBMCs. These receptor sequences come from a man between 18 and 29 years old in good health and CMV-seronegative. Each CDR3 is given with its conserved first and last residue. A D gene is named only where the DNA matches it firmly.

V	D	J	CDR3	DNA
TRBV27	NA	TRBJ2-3	CASSRGLGDTQYF	TGTGCCAGCAGTCGAGGGCTCGGAGATACGCAGTATTTT
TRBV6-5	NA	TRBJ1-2	CASSPEDSHNYGYTF	TGTGCCAGCAGCCCCGAGGACAGTCATAACTATGGCTACACCTTC
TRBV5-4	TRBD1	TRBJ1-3	CASSLNAGGTGNTIYF	TGTGCCAGCAGCTTGAATGCAGGGGGGACGGGAAACACCATATATTTT
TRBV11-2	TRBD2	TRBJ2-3	CASSRDAGTSGRDTQYF	TGTGCCAGCAGCCGGGACGCGGGGACTAGCGGGAGGGATACGCAGTATTTT
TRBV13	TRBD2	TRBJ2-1	CASSRVAGVRYNEQFF	TGTGCCAGCAGCCGAGTAGCGGGAGTAAGATACAATGAGCAGTTCTTC
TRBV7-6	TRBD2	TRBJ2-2	CASSLLAGANGELFF	TGTGCCAGCAGCCTCCTAGCGGGAGCGAACGGGGAGCTGTTTTTT
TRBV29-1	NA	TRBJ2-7	CSVEGAPGYEQYF	TGCAGCGTTGAAGGTGCCCCCGGGTACGAGCAGTACTTC
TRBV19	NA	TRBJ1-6	CASNRDYNSPLHF	TGTGCCAGTAACAGGGACTATAATTCACCCCTCCACTTT
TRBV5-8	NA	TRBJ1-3	CASSLLVSPHSGNTIYF	TGTGCCAGCAGCTTGCTTGTCAGTCCTCACTCTGGAAACACCATATATTTT
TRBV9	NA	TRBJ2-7	CASSVRQDSYEQYF	TGTGCCAGCAGCGTACGACAGGACTCCTACGAGCAGTACTTC
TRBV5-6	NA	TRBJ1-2	CASSPSGNNYGYTF	TGTGCCAGCAGCCCGAGCGGCAATAACTATGGCTACACCTTC
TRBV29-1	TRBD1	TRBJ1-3	CSVETGGIRPGNTIYF	TGCAGCGTTGAGACAGGGGGCATACGGCCTGGAAACACCATATATTTT
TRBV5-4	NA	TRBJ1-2	CASSLDRRGYTF	TGTGCCAGCAGCTTGGACAGGCGCGGCTACACCTTC
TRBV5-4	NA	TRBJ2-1	CASSPPGVSSYNEQFF	TGTGCCAGCAGCCCCCCCGGGGTCAGCTCCTACAATGAGCAGTTCTTC